The 18 T cell receptor beta chains listed next were all sequenced from one sample in a study of blood T cells in healthy people across ages. The use of a sample-barcoded 5' primer and a J-beta primer mix characterized a second PCR of roughly 7 to 11 cycles. One entry per CDR3 protein, called by TCRdb with MiXCR from the 5' RACE reads. The table shows around 800,000 distinct CDR3 sequences, with roughly 25% occurring only once. The same sample was also used in a study of T cells of mothers and their children.

Sequencing was carried out using blood. These receptors all stem from a boy younger than 18 in good health.

This clonotype was seen a handful of times. This sequence joins TRBV6-1 and TRBJ1-5; maybe TRBD1 (5 bases). The CDR3 is made up of 16 amino acids. V lost 8 bases and J lost 5, with 22 bases in between. Germline CDR1 and CDR2: MNHNS and SASEGT. CDR3 loop: CASYIGGDGGDQPQHF. The CDR3 DNA reads TGTGCCAGCTATATCGGGGGGGATGGAGGCGATCAGCCCCAGCATTTT.

This clonotype appeared a few times. This chain connects TRBV20-1 to TRBJ1-4; D uncertain. Looked up from germline, CDR1 is DFQATT and CDR2 is SNEGSKA (reference sequence). Trimming removed 0 bases from V and 12 bases from J, with 8 bases in between. This CDR3 is 11 amino acids long. The CDR3 coding sequence is TGCAGTGCTAGAGATTCGTTGGAACTGTTTTTT. It codes for CSARDSLELFF.

A single count supports this clonotype. This chain connects TRBV20-1 to TRBJ2-1; possibly TRBD1 for D (7 bases). The V end was cut by 7 bases, the J end by 1 base, with 20 bases between. Germline CDR1 is DFQATT and CDR2 is SNEGSKA (reference sequence). This CDR3 is 16 amino acids long. CDR3 loop: CSVKPGDSPSYNEQFF. The CDR3 DNA follows: TGCAGTGTTAAGCCGGGGGACAGCCCATCCTACAATGAGCAGTTCTTC.

The J gene is TRBJ1-2, the V gene TRBV7-2; D may be TRBD1 (5 bases). The CDR3 has 15 amino acids. Per germline, CDR1 SGHTA and CDR2 FQGNSA. Trimming cost V 2 bases and J 1 base, with 11 bases left between them. CDR3 sequence reads: CASSLLPGNNYGYTF. The DNA of the CDR3 is TGTGCCAGCAGCTTACTTCCAGGGAATAACTATGGCTACACCTTC. Full variable domain (remainder filled in from reference TRBV7-2 and TRBJ1-2): GAGVSQSPSNKVTEKGKDVELRCDPISGHTALYWYRQSLGQGLEFLIYFQGNSAPDKSGLPSDRFSAERTGGSVSTLTIQRTQQEDSAVYLCASSLLPGNNYGYTFGSGTRLTVV.

This sequence joins TRBV27 and TRBJ2-7; TRBD1 matches at 7 bases. The V gene's germline CDR1 is MNHEY and CDR2 SMNVEV (reference sequence). The CDR3 has 17 residues. V dropped 1 base and J dropped 0; count of bases not matched to a gene: 9. The CDR3 is CASSLLSPQGISYEQYF. Here the CDR3 DNA reads TGTGCCAGCAGTTTATTGTCCCCACAGGGGATCTCCTACGAGCAGTACTTC.

This clonotype was seen more than once but under ten times. V is TRBV20-1 and J is TRBJ2-1, with 11 bases identical to TRBD2. The V gene end was trimmed by 3 bases and the J gene end by 2 bases; junction bases not matched to a gene: 9. The CDR3 consists of 17 residues. Germline CDR1 reads DFQATT; CDR2 reads SNEGSKA (reference sequence). Here the CDR3 reads CSASSSGGWIPYNEQFF. Here the CDR3 DNA reads TGCAGTGCTAGTTCTAGCGGGGGGTGGATCCCCTACAATGAGCAGTTCTTC.

This clonotype has a handful of counts. The chain uses TRBV7-9 and TRBJ2-1; no definite D call. In germline, CDR1 is SEHNR, CDR2 FQNEAQ (reference sequence). The length of the CDR3 is 11 residues. V dropped 1 base and J dropped 15 bases, with 10 bases sitting between them. The CDR3 protein is CASSLVGDGFF. The CDR3 bases are TGTGCCAGCAGCTTAGTTGGCGACGGGTTCTTC.

This clonotype was seen a handful of times. This likely comes from a read error, as the CDR3 has no conserved phenylalanine or tryptophan at its end. This rearrangement joins TRBV6-5 to TRBJ2-4; D ambiguous. Trimming pared 5 bases from V and 7 bases from J, leaving 12 bases between. The germline gives CDR1 MNHEY, CDR2 SVGAGI. This CDR3 has 13 amino acids. CDR3 sequence reads: CASSLKYGNIQYS. In DNA form, the CDR3 reads TGTGCCAGCAGTCTGAAGTACGGGAACATTCAGTACTCC.

Notes on this clonotype: A read error is likely, as this CDR3 ends without the conserved phenylalanine or tryptophan. The limits of the CDR3 on the DNA are not certain, so only TCRdb's listed CDR3 is given. J is TRBJ2-5 and V is TRBV6-1; the table's TRBD2 call for D was not verified on the DNA. The CDR3 is 16 amino acids in total, end residues counted. Germline V gene lookup returns CDR1 MNHNS and CDR2 SASEGT. This CDR3 reads CASSPLTGTSGGPSHL.

This clonotype came up a few times. The junction shows a germline mismatch at one end, possibly a read error. The chain joins TRBV6-1 to TRBJ2-5; D is possibly TRBD2 (6 bases). The CDR3 runs to 15 residues. Looked up from germline, CDR1 is MNHNS and CDR2 is SASEGT. CDR3 DNA sequence: TGTGCCAGCAGGGACTGGGGGGTGGTCGCGGAGACCCGGTACTTC. Residues: CASRDWGVVAETRYF.

There are a few counts of this clonotype. The chain uses TRBV4-1 and TRBJ2-5, with D possibly TRBD1 on 5 matching bases. Germline lookup yields CDR1 MGHRA and CDR2 YSYEKL. CDR3 length: 12 residues. The V end was cut by 8 bases, the J end by 6 bases, with 13 bases between. The CDR3 protein is CASSRDLKTQYF. In DNA form, the CDR3 reads TGCGCCAGCTCCAGGGATTTGAAGACCCAGTACTTC.

V and J are TRBV4-1 and TRBJ2-7; 8 nucleotides agree with TRBD1. The CDR3 has 15 amino acids. The V gene's germline CDR1 is MGHRA and CDR2 YSYEKL. V shed 0 bases and J 5 bases; nucleotides not matched to a gene: 6. The CDR3 DNA sequence: TGCGCCAGCAGCCAAGAGGGGACAGGTCCCGACGAGCAGTACTTC. It yields the protein CASSQEGTGPDEQYF.

The chain carries TRBV5-1 and TRBJ1-4, with a possible D match to TRBD1 (5 bases). The CDR3 contains 14 residues. V gave up 0 bases and J gave up 3 bases, with 6 bases separating them. Germline V gene sequence: CDR1 SGHRS, CDR2 YFSETQ. The CDR3 bases are TGCGCCAGCAGCTTGGACAGGTCTAATGAAAAACTGTTTTTT. This gives the protein CASSLDRSNEKLFF.

Points on this clonotype: One junction end does not reproduce the germline sequence, and a read error may be involved. The chain carries TRBV5-1 and TRBJ2-7, with 10 bases lining up with TRBD1. The CDR3 totals 16 residues. CDR1 and CDR2 (germline): SGHRS, YFSETQ. The chain's CDR3 is CASSLEPTGGINEQYF. For the CDR3, the DNA is TGCGCCAGCAGCTTGGAACCGACAGGGGGCATAAACGAGCAGTACTTT.

This clonotype was counted only a few times. The chain has TRBV4-2 and TRBJ2-7; 12 bases fit TRBD1. Judging by the DNA end, TRBJ2-1 fits better; the J call may be wrong. CDR1 is LGHNA and CDR2 is YNFKEQ in the germline V gene. The CDR3 sequence is 16 residues long. CDR3 DNA: TGTGCCAGCAGCCAGGCCGGGACAGGGGGCTTCAATGAGCAGTTCTTC. Translation gives CASSQAGTGGFNEQFF.

The chain is built from TRBV29-1 and TRBJ1-1; no reliable D call. The CDR3 covers 13 residues. Germline V gives CDR1 SQVTM, CDR2 ANQGSEA. CDR3 in DNA: TGCAGTCTCTCCGGACGCATGAACACTGAAGCTTTCTTT. This sequence encodes CSLSGRMNTEAFF.

This clonotype was found a few times. The junction shows a germline mismatch at one end, possibly a read error. V is TRBV6-6 and J is TRBJ2-1; D unresolved. The V gene's germline CDR1 is MNHNY and CDR2 SVGAGI (reference sequence). CDR3 length equals 15 residues. CDR3: CSSSLSSPSYNEQFF. For the CDR3, the DNA is TGTTCCAGCAGTCTGTCTAGTCCCTCCTACAATGAGCAGTTCTTC.

This clonotype was counted between two and nine times. This sequence joins TRBV6-5 and TRBJ1-1; no firm D call. Germline V CDR1 and CDR2: MNHEY, SVGAGI. V was trimmed by 6 bases and J by 0 bases, leaving 5 bases between them. CDR3 size: 12 residues. CDR3 nucleotide sequence: TGTGCCAGCAGGCGGGTGAACACTGAAGCTTTCTTT. It yields the protein CASRRVNTEAFF.